These 26 T cell receptor beta chains were all obtained from the same sample, sequenced in a study of T cells in Graves' hyperthyroidism and ophthalmopathy. The CDR3 regions of TCR beta were amplified from RNA transcripts. The TCR CDR3 first-round RT-PCR relied on the HTBI primer set. TCRdb used MiXCR to reprocess the multiplex PCR reads, holding one entry per CDR3 protein. The profile shows under 350,000 distinct CDR3 sequences, around 23% of them singletons. Sequenced: blood. All receptors derive from a woman between 50 and 59 years old with Graves' hyperthyroidism.

V gene TRBV7-9 combines with J gene TRBJ2-7, with 7 bases matching TRBD1. This CDR3 has 14 residues. Germline CDR1 SEHNR, CDR2 FQNEAQ (reference sequence). V was clipped by 5 bases and J by 1 base; unmatched bases: 5. CDR3 loop: CASSVRDRSYEQYF. In DNA, the CDR3 is TGTGCCAGCAGCGTCCGGGACAGATCCTACGAGCAGTACTTC. Complete variable domain (other parts from reference TRBV7-9 and TRBJ2-7): DTGVSQNPRHKITKRGQNVTFRCDPISEHNRLYWYRQTLGQGPEFLTYFQNEAQLEKSRLLSDRFSAERPKGSFSTLEIQRTEQGDSAMYLCASSVRDRSYEQYFGPGTRLTVT.

The sample holds many counts of this clonotype. This chain joins TRBV7-9 and TRBJ2-3, with TRBD2 identical over 14 bases. V was pared by 5 bases and J by 7 bases, with 11 bases of the junction left unmatched. Germline CDR1 reads SEHNR; CDR2 reads FQNEAQ (reference sequence). The CDR3 runs to 17 residues. The CDR3 DNA is TGTGCCAGCAGCCCTACCCCGGGACTAGCGGGAGCCAATACGCAGTATTTT. This codes for CASSPTPGLAGANTQYF.

The chain has TRBV2 and TRBJ1-2; 7 bases map to TRBD1. Germline V lookup: CDR1 SNHLY, CDR2 FYNNEI. The CDR3 consists of 14 residues. V was pared by 4 bases and J by 3 bases, with 5 bases of the junction left unmatched. CDR3 bases: TGTGCCAGCAGTGTGACAGGGCCTTACTATGGCTACACCTTC. It translates to CASSVTGPYYGYTF.

In its sample, this clonotype was seen many times. The rearrangement uses TRBV2 and TRBJ2-3, with 11 bases lining up with TRBD2. The CDR3 length is 16 residues. Germline lookup yields CDR1 SNHLY and CDR2 FYNNEI. The junction had 7 bases not matched to a gene; V was cut back by 6 bases and J by 2 bases. The CDR3 loop is CASRFLAGGPTDTQYF. The CDR3, as DNA: TGTGCCAGCAGGTTTTTAGCGGGAGGGCCCACAGATACGCAGTATTTT.

The V and J genes are TRBV27 and TRBJ2-1; 7 bases agree with TRBD1. CDR1 MNHEY and CDR2 SMNVEV come from the germline V gene (reference sequence). Trimming cost V 5 bases and J 1 base; bases outside gene matches: 5. This CDR3 has 15 amino acids. CDR3 amino acids: CASSPPRGSYNEQFF. The CDR3 DNA reads TGTGCCAGCAGTCCCCCCAGGGGGTCCTACAATGAGCAGTTCTTC.

The table lists this clonotype with many counts. The chain carries TRBV30 and TRBJ2-2; 11 positions agree with TRBD1. The V gene end was trimmed by 7 bases and the J gene end by 2 bases; junction bases not matched to a gene: 3. Looked up from germline, CDR1 is GTSNPN and CDR2 is SVGIG (reference sequence). CDR3 length equals 14 residues. The CDR3 DNA reads TGTGCCTCCAGGACAGGGGGCAACACCGGGGAGCTGTTTTTT. This translates into CASRTGGNTGELFF.

This clonotype was observed at least ten times. The J gene is TRBJ2-2, the V gene TRBV2, with TRBD2 as a possible D gene (5 bases). Trimming shortened V by 4 bases and J by 6 bases, and 24 bases separated the two germline ends. Germline V gene lookup returns CDR1 SNHLY and CDR2 FYNNEI. The CDR3 consists of 18 residues. CDR3 nucleotide sequence: TGTGCCAGCAGTGTAGGGAGCGTGAGTGGTATACCTTCCGGGGAGCTGTTTTTT. This codes for CASSVGSVSGIPSGELFF.

This clonotype was observed at least ten times. The V gene is TRBV3-1, the J gene TRBJ2-2; 8 bases match TRBD2. With 4 bases clipped from V and 0 bases from J, the junction kept 7 bases outside the gene matches. Germline V gene data show CDR1 as LGHDT and CDR2 as YNNKEL (reference sequence). The CDR3 length is 17 residues. This chain's CDR3 is CASSPIGTSSNTGELFF. The CDR3 region has the DNA TGTGCCAGCAGCCCGATAGGGACTAGTTCGAACACCGGGGAGCTGTTTTTT.

The chain links TRBV20-1 to TRBJ2-1; D gene unclear. Germline lookup yields CDR1 DFQATT and CDR2 SNEGSKA (reference sequence). The CDR3 has 14 residues. V lost 3 bases and J lost 0, with 9 bases in between. CDR3 nucleotides: TGCAGTGCTAGGATCCATAGCTCCTACAATGAGCAGTTCTTC. Encoded protein: CSARIHSSYNEQFF.

This clonotype has a count of ten or more. The chain employs TRBV18 and TRBJ2-5; perhaps D is TRBD1 or TRBD2 (5 bases each). Germline assignment: CDR1 KGHSH and CDR2 LQKENI. CDR3 length equals 15 residues. The V end lost 0 bases, the J end lost 1 base, and 9 bases lay between the germline ends. The CDR3 DNA follows: TGTGCCAGCTCACCACCGGGACGTTCCCAAGAGACCCAGTACTTC. It is translated as CASSPPGRSQETQYF.

This clonotype has at least ten counts. This chain uses TRBV2 with TRBJ2-3; D is perhaps TRBD1 (5 bases). With 7 bases removed from V and 4 bases from J, the gap between germline ends came to 15 bases. Germline V gene sequence: CDR1 SNHLY, CDR2 FYNNEI. The CDR3 runs 14 residues. In DNA, the CDR3 is TGTGCCAGCAAAGGGGCCCGCACGGCAGATACGCAGTATTTT. It codes for CASKGARTADTQYF.

V and J are TRBV28 and TRBJ2-7, with 9 bases identical to TRBD2. This CDR3 spans 17 amino acids. V trimming: 10 bases; J trimming: 3 bases; junction bases outside the gene matches: 19. CDR1 and CDR2 from the germline V gene are MDHEN and SYDVKM. The CDR3: CAIQPPIGGGRDYEQYF. CDR3 DNA sequence: TGTGCCATCCAACCCCCAATAGGGGGCGGGAGGGACTACGAGCAGTACTTC.

J is TRBJ2-1 and V is TRBV19; 10 bases align to TRBD2. Germline loops: CDR1 LNHDA, CDR2 SQIVND (reference sequence). J lost 10 bases, V lost 10 bases, and 16 bases had no gene match. The CDR3 is made up of 15 amino acids. The CDR3 nucleotides read TGTGCCAACGAGGACAGCGGGAGGGATGAGGGCGAGCAGTTCTTC. Its protein is CANEDSGRDEGEQFF.

The rearrangement uses TRBV12-3 or TRBV12-4 and TRBJ2-7; 7 bases line up with TRBD1. This CDR3 comprises 15 residues. The V segment lost 1 base and the J segment 4 bases; nucleotides outside the gene matches: 7. CDR3 residues: CASSLGGQTLYEQYF. In DNA, the CDR3 is TGTGCCAGCAGTTTAGGGGGACAGACGCTTTACGAGCAGTACTTC.

This chain uses TRBV2 with TRBJ2-5, with TRBD1 matching over 12 bases. Germline CDR1 is SNHLY and CDR2 is FYNNEI. CDR3 length: 16 residues. V lost 6 bases to trimming and J lost 1 base; unmatched junction nucleotides: 6. The CDR3 spells CASSLWDRGLQETQYF. In DNA, the CDR3 is TGTGCCAGCAGCTTATGGGACAGGGGGCTCCAAGAGACCCAGTACTTC.

At least ten counts were recorded for this clonotype. An end of the junction does not agree with germline; a read error may underlie this. The J gene is TRBJ1-1, the V gene TRBV15; D remains unclear. CDR3 length: 16 residues. The germline gives CDR1 LNHNV, CDR2 YYDKDF (reference sequence). This CDR3 is CATSRDKSLSNTEAFF. The CDR3 coding sequence is TGTGCCACCAGCAGAGATAAGTCCCTGTCGAACACTGAAGCCTTCTTT.

This clonotype was detected ten times or more. This rearrangement joins TRBV20-1 to TRBJ2-1; 12 bases map to TRBD2. Germline loops: CDR1 DFQATT, CDR2 SNEGSKA (reference sequence). The J segment lost 7 bases and the V segment lost 3 bases, leaving 4 bases of the junction unmatched. CDR3 length: 14 amino acids. This chain's CDR3 is CSASASGRGNEQFF. The CDR3 coding sequence is TGCAGTGCTAGTGCTAGCGGGAGGGGGAATGAGCAGTTCTTC.

This clonotype is a singleton in its sample. The chain joins TRBV7-6 to TRBJ2-1, with TRBD2 matching over 14 bases. V lost 2 bases, J lost 6 bases, and 6 bases stayed unmatched. The germline V gene encodes CDR1 SGHVS and CDR2 FNYEAQ. The CDR3 sequence is 17 residues long. CDR3 DNA: TGTGCCAGCAGCTTATTGTCGGGACTAGCGGGAGTCAATGAGCAGTTCTTC. This gives the protein CASSLLSGLAGVNEQFF.

The rearrangement links TRBV28 to TRBJ1-1; D call uncertain. This CDR3 comprises 19 residues. The V gene's germline CDR1 is MDHEN and CDR2 SYDVKM. Trimming cost V 2 bases and J 1 base, with 23 bases left between them. CDR3 loop: CASSLVTLGMGNGNTEAFF. The CDR3 nucleotides are TGTGCCAGCAGTTTAGTAACTTTGGGGATGGGGAATGGGAACACTGAAGCTTTCTTT.

This clonotype has only a few counts. This sequence joins TRBV6-5 and TRBJ2-2; D is tentatively TRBD1 or TRBD2 (5 bases each). V lost 4 bases and J lost 4, with 16 bases in between. The germline V gene encodes CDR1 MNHEY and CDR2 SVGAGI. The CDR3 runs 16 residues. The CDR3 DNA follows: TGTGCCAGCAGTTTTGGAGGCAGGGAGAGCACCGGGGAGCTGTTTTTT. Translating it yields CASSFGGRESTGELFF.

This clonotype was counted many times. This chain joins TRBV2 and TRBJ2-5; possibly TRBD1 or TRBD2 for D (5 bases each). Trimming cost V 7 bases and J 1 base, with 10 bases left between them. Germline CDR1 is SNHLY and CDR2 is FYNNEI. The CDR3 is 13 residues long. The CDR3 loop reads CASTGTAQETQYF. The CDR3 DNA reads TGTGCCAGCACCGGGACGGCCCAAGAGACCCAGTACTTC.

Many counts were recorded for this clonotype. This sequence joins TRBV9 and TRBJ2-7; 11 bases line up with TRBD1. Trimming cost V 3 bases and J 5 bases; bases outside gene matches: 7. The germline gives CDR1 SGDLS, CDR2 YYNGEE. This CDR3 has 15 residues. The CDR3 spells CASSARTGGWDEQYF. Here the CDR3 DNA reads TGTGCCAGCAGCGCCCGGACAGGGGGCTGGGACGAGCAGTACTTC.

A few counts support this clonotype. This rearrangement joins TRBV9 to TRBJ2-5; D unclear. CDR1 and CDR2 from the germline V gene are SGDLS and YYNGEE. The length of the CDR3 is 15 residues. V lost 2 bases to trimming and J lost 0 bases, with 11 bases between them. This CDR3 reads CASSVDASNQETQYF. The CDR3 DNA is TGTGCCAGCAGCGTGGACGCGAGTAACCAAGAGACCCAGTACTTC. Full variable domain (remainder filled in from reference TRBV9 and TRBJ2-5): DSGVTQTPKHLITATGQRVTLRCSPRSGDLSVYWYQQSLDQGLQFLIQYYNGEERAKGNILERFSAQQFPDLHSELNLSSLELGDSALYFCASSVDASNQETQYFGPGTRLLVL.

This clonotype was recorded a few times. The chain joins TRBV6-1 to TRBJ1-6; no reliable D call. The CDR3 length is 14 residues. V gave up 5 bases and J gave up 14 bases, with 19 bases separating them. Germline V gene data show CDR1 as MNHNS and CDR2 as SASEGT. The CDR3 protein is CASSLDRVIRALHF. DNA of the CDR3: TGTGCCAGCAGTCTAGACCGGGTGATTCGGGCCCTCCACTTT.

CDR3 region: CATSDNGRNSPLHF. The CDR3 DNA follows: TGTGCCACCAGTGATAACGGACGTAATTCACCCCTCCACTTT. The rearrangement uses TRBV24-1 and TRBJ1-6, with no clear D. From germline, CDR1 is KGHDR and CDR2 SFDVKD. CDR3 length: 14 residues. V lost 3 bases and J 6 bases, leaving 8 bases between the germline ends.

The chain joins TRBV20-1 to TRBJ1-2, with D hard to call. V gave up 0 bases and J gave up 6 bases, with 2 bases separating them. The CDR3 consists of 10 residues. Germline V gene lookup returns CDR1 DFQATT and CDR2 SNEGSKA (reference sequence). The CDR3 DNA follows: TGCAGTGCTAGAGAGGATGGCTACACCTTC. Its translation is CSAREDGYTF.